The clone carrying this TCR beta chain was seen only a few times. This sample stems from a study of regulatory T cells in long-lasting Graves disease. For the study at large: In persistent Graves' disease, antithyroid drugs had been taken for over 5 years and TSH receptor antibodies stayed positive.

Through Arm-PCR of CDR3 regions and iRepertoire HTBI primers, TCR beta libraries were built. TCRdb reprocessed the multiplex PCR reads with MiXCR, giving one entry per CDR3 protein. Of about 660,000 distinct CDR3 sequences listed, about 30% are singletons. The time point was: persistent/refractory GD, antithyroid drugs over 5 years with positive TRAb. Extracted RNA from PBMCs served as the source of the TCR library. J was trimmed by 4 bases and V by 6 bases; bases with no gene match: 5. Germline CDR1 is SQVTM and CDR2 is ANQGSEA. CDR3 size: 12 residues. Sample: peripheral blood mononuclear cells (PBMCs), taken when the disease was refractory, from a patient treated with antithyroid drugs. The chain links TRBV29-1 to TRBJ1-2; the match to TRBD1 covers 7 bases. This TCR derives from a female donor with Graves disease. CDR3 sequence: CSVDDRVYGYTF. The CDR3 region has the DNA TGCAGCGTCGATGACAGGGTCTATGGCTACACCTTC.